This T cell receptor beta chain was recorded in a study of T cell responses to AZD1222 COVID-19 vaccine. Study context: Pooled samples include second doses given at about 4 or 12 weeks. Overall study results and limits: Across spike, vaccine-associated CD4 TCRs were found, dominant at 160-218 and 743-854.

For this clone: The antigen remains unidentified.

Clones were sequenced by immunoSEQ multiplex PCR, and TCRdb holds only the in-frame ones, with some missing. The table records some 98,000 clones, around nine tenths of them present only once. Looked up from germline, CDR1 is MNHEY and CDR2 is SVGAGI. The J segment lost 7 bases and the V segment lost 6 bases, leaving 8 bases of the junction unmatched. This CDR3 spans 15 amino acids. The sample consisted of peripheral blood, taken on day 0 of AZD1222 vaccination. The J gene is TRBJ1-6, the V gene TRBV6-5; 8 positions agree with TRBD1. This TCR was recovered from an adult in good health. CDR3 bases: TGTGCCAGCAGCCCGGACAGGGTGCAGAATTCACCCCTCCACTTT. This codes for CASSPDRVQNSPLHF.